This T cell receptor (beta chain) was sequenced during a study of vaccination and CD4 T cells after COVID-19. The treatment here: roughly ten-day PBMC culture with coronavirus spike peptide pools or control peptides (ViraFEST assay). This clonotype was recorded a few times. Its target is not known. An Oncomine TCR Beta short-read assay was used to sequence the DNA from cultured CD4+ T cells. Using its own MiXCR run on the PCR reads, TCRdb lists one record per CDR3 protein. Among about 14,000 distinct CDR3 sequences, roughly 55% were seen once, and the ten largest hold approximately 15%. The sequenced sample was CD4+ T cells from blood, cultured in vitro. The receptor was derived from a human donor who had recovered from COVID-19.

The CDR3 sequence is CASRETGGAGEQYF. The CDR3 nucleotides read TGTGCCAGCAGGGAGACAGGGGGAGCGGGCGAGCAGTACTTC. The chain links TRBV6-1 to TRBJ2-7, with TRBD1 matching 9 bases. The CDR3 length is 14 residues. Per the germline V gene, CDR1 is MNHNS and CDR2 is SASEGT. The junction had 9 bases not matched to a gene; V was cut back by 6 bases and J by 6 bases.